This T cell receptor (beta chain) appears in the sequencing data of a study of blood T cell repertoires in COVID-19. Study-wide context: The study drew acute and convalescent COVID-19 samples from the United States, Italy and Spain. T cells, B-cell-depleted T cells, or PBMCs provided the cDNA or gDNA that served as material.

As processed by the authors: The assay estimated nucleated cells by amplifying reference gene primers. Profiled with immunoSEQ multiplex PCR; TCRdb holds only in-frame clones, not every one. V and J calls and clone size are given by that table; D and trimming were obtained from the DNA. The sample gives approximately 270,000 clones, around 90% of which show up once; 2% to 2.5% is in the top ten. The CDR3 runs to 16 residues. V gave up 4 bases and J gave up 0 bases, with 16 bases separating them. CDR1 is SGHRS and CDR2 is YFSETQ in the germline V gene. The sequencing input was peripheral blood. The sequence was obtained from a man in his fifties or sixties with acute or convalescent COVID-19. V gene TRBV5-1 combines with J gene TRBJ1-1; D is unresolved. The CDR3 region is CASSPRLRSMNTEAFF. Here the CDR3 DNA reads TGCGCCAGCAGCCCCCGGTTGCGGTCGATGAACACTGAAGCTTTCTTT.